This TCR beta chain came from a study of T-cell memory formation after mild COVID-19. Study summary: In these data, TCR clusters were largely donor specific. Study findings and constraints: Contracting CD8+ clones were enriched in EMRA, CD4+ mainly in CM and EM. Contracting clones from day 15 to 85 had balanced CD4/CD8; later expanders favoured CD4+.

TCR alpha and TCR beta cDNA libraries carrying sample barcodes and UMIs came from 5'RACE with constant-segment primers. TCRdb re-analysed the 5' RACE reads in MiXCR, keeping a single row per CDR3 protein. Of 470,000 or so distinct CDR3 sequences in the sample, more than 20% are singletons; the top ten hold approximately 13%. V lost 6 bases to trimming and J lost 0 bases, with 20 bases between them. The CDR3 sequence is 16 residues long. From germline, CDR1 is DFQATT and CDR2 SNEGSKA (reference sequence). This clonotype was counted a few times. Its antigen is not known. The source material was PBMCs or a T cell subset sorted from them (not recorded which). The chain carries TRBV20-1 and TRBJ1-1; D not certain. This TCR was sampled from an adult woman who had mild COVID-19 (a few samples of this study predate the infection). Cell type and time point are not known. CDR3 DNA: TGCAGTGCACGCCCGGGAACCACTATGATGAACACTGAAGCTTTCTTT. Translated: CSARPGTTMMNTEAFF.